This TCR beta chain was recovered during a study of beta chain features in type 1 diabetes. Study results and limitations: Within each of all four CD4+ subsets, Type 1 diabetes patients had TCRB CDR3s that were moderately but significantly shorter. Any HLA type influence on TCRB rearrangement was left unresolved here.

This clone was seen many times. Antigen specificity is unknown. The CDR3 extends over 13 amino acids. The V end lost 4 bases, the J end lost 4 bases, and 10 bases lay between the germline ends. Looked up from germline, CDR1 is SEHNR and CDR2 is FQNEAQ (reference sequence). Sorting with CD45RO/CCR7/CD25/CD127/CD95/CD27 yielded naive, central memory, regulatory and stem-like memory CD4+ cells. The whole isolated RNA underwent reverse transcription, so sequencing captured expressed TCRB transcripts. Profiled with immunoSEQ multiplex PCR; TCRdb holds only in-frame clones, not every one. There are a few hundred thousand clones in the sample; around 10% occur only once, and about 0.63% lies in the top ten.

The sequencing input was central memory CD4+ T cells from blood. This TCR was sampled from a man aged 25 to 45 with type 1 diabetes. This chain uses TRBV7-9 with TRBJ1-1, with a weak D call TRBD1 (6 bases). The CDR3 region is CASSSQQGTEAFF. CDR3 DNA: TGTGCCAGCAGCTCACAACAGGGCACTGAAGCTTTCTTT.